A selection of T cell receptor beta chains follows, all from one sample in a study of shared clonotypes between healthy human individuals. TCRdb's copy holds only in-frame clones and misses some; the assay was immunoSEQ multiplex PCR. The data contain about 2.2 million clones, 93% of them singletons. What was sequenced was naive CD8+ T cells from PBMCs. Every receptor here comes from a man between 18 and 35 years old in good health. Some clones in this sample may be carry-over from other donors' samples. Each CDR3 is given with its conserved first and last residue. Fields, in order: D gene, clone size, J gene, V gene, CDR3 protein, CDR3 DNA. A D gene is named only where the DNA matches it firmly. A clone size is listed for some rows: how often the clone was seen (once, few, many), or a class if it is expanded.

D: TRBD1
size: -
J: TRBJ1-5
V: TRBV27
CDR3: CASSLNRGRQPQHF
DNA: TGTGCCAGCAGTTTGAACAGGGGGCGACAGCCCCAGCATTTT

D: -
size: once
J: TRBJ1-1
V: TRBV6-5
CDR3: CASSYTGQAGTEAFF
DNA: TGTGCCAGCAGTTATACAGGGCAAGCGGGCACTGAAGCTTTCTTT

D: -
size: -
J: TRBJ1-2
V: TRBV29-1
CDR3: CSVVLFRGEAQVYAYTF
DNA: TGCAGCGTTGTGTTATTCCGGGGGGAAGCCCAAGTGTATGCCTACACCTTC

D: TRBD2
size: -
J: TRBJ2-3
V: TRBV4-1
CDR3: CASRIAGTDSTQYF
DNA: TGCGCCAGCAGGATAGCGGGCACCGATTCTACGCAGTATTTT

D: TRBD2
size: -
J: TRBJ2-1
V: TRBV27
CDR3: CAIRIRGSSYNEQFF
DNA: TGTGCCATACGGATACGCGGGAGCTCCTACAATGAGCAGTTCTTC

D: -
size: -
J: TRBJ2-1
V: TRBV29-1
CDR3: CSVGDSLLSNEQFF
DNA: TGCAGCGTTGGAGATAGTCTGCTGAGCAATGAGCAGTTCTTC

D: TRBD1
size: few
J: TRBJ1-2
V: TRBV19
CDR3: CATTDTGDYGYTF
DNA: TGTGCCACTACAGACACAGGGGACTATGGCTACACCTTC

D: -
size: -
J: TRBJ1-5
V: TRBV15
CDR3: CATSSYPPKEGQPQHF
DNA: TGTGCCACCAGCAGCTATCCCCCTAAAGAAGGTCAGCCCCAGCATTTT

D: TRBD2
size: -
J: TRBJ2-7
V: TRBV28
CDR3: CASSSNTILAGRYEQYF
DNA: TGTGCCAGCAGTTCCAATACAATACTAGCGGGGCGGTACGAGCAGTACTTC

D: TRBD2
size: -
J: TRBJ2-2
V: TRBV4-3
CDR3: CASSPRGREGRTGELFF
DNA: TGCGCCAGCAGCCCCCGCGGGCGGGAGGGCCGCACCGGGGAGCTGTTTTTT

D: -
size: -
J: TRBJ2-7
V: TRBV9
CDR3: CASSSRRTSHAYEQYF
DNA: TGTGCCAGCAGCTCCCGGCGGACATCCCATGCCTACGAGCAGTACTTC

D: -
size: -
J: TRBJ1-1
V: TRBV27
CDR3: CASSLGYGVVTEAFF
DNA: TGTGCCAGCAGTTTAGGGTACGGGGTAGTGACTGAAGCTTTCTTT

D: -
size: -
J: TRBJ2-1
V: TRBV29-1
CDR3: CSVVLLETYNEQFF
DNA: TGCAGCGTTGTATTGCTAGAGACCTACAATGAGCAGTTCTTC

D: -
size: once
J: TRBJ1-5
V: TRBV7-9
CDR3: CASSLGSGFGEPQHF
DNA: TGTGCCAGCAGCTTAGGGTCCGGTTTTGGGGAGCCCCAGCATTTT

D: TRBD1
size: -
J: TRBJ2-7
V: TRBV27
CDR3: CASSWGTGGGYEQYF
DNA: TGTGCCAGCAGTTGGGGGACAGGGGGCGGGTACGAGCAGTACTTC

D: -
size: few
J: TRBJ1-5
V: TRBV19
CDR3: CASSAVRDQPQHF
DNA: TGTGCCAGTAGTGCCGTCAGGGATCAGCCCCAGCATTTT

D: -
size: -
J: TRBJ1-2
V: TRBV11-2
CDR3: CASSLNRDYGYTF
DNA: TGTGCCAGCAGCTTGAACCGGGACTATGGCTACACCTTC

D: -
size: -
J: TRBJ2-7
V: TRBV9
CDR3: CASSQEYRAYEQYF
DNA: TGTGCCAGCAGCCAAGAATACAGGGCCTACGAGCAGTACTTC

D: -
size: -
J: TRBJ2-1
V: TRBV11-2
CDR3: CASSLDRMGNPYNEQFF
DNA: TGTGCCAGCAGCTTAGATCGGATGGGCAACCCCTACAATGAGCAGTTCTTC

D: TRBD2
size: -
J: TRBJ2-7
V: TRBV6-5
CDR3: CASASGRAAGEQYF
DNA: TGTGCCAGCGCTAGCGGGAGGGCCGCGGGGGAGCAGTACTTC

D: -
size: once
J: TRBJ2-3
V: TRBV7-9
CDR3: CAEAFSSTDTQYF
DNA: TGTGCCGAAGCCTTCTCTAGCACAGATACGCAGTATTTT

D: TRBD1
size: -
J: TRBJ2-1
V: TRBV13
CDR3: CASSQDRGGEQFF
DNA: TGTGCCAGCAGCCAAGACAGGGGGGGTGAGCAGTTCTTC

D: -
size: -
J: TRBJ2-3
V: TRBV6-5
CDR3: CASSFGEGTDTQYF
DNA: -

D: TRBD1
size: -
J: TRBJ2-7
V: TRBV29-1
CDR3: CSVWDRGNEQYF
DNA: TGCAGCGTTTGGGACAGGGGGAACGAGCAGTACTTC

D: -
size: -
J: TRBJ1-2
V: TRBV5-5
CDR3: CASSLAGGRARGYTF
DNA: TGTGCCAGCAGCTTGGCCGGTGGCAGGGCGAGGGGCTACACCTTC

D: -
size: once
J: TRBJ1-6
V: TRBV28
CDR3: CASDRGTDFSPLHF
DNA: TGTGCCAGCGACCGCGGGACGGACTTTTCACCCCTCCACTTT

D: TRBD2
size: -
J: TRBJ2-2
V: TRBV27
CDR3: CASRTGLAGSNTGELFF
DNA: TGTGCCAGCAGGACGGGACTAGCGGGTTCGAACACCGGGGAGCTGTTTTTT

D: -
size: -
J: TRBJ2-3
V: TRBV7-3
CDR3: CASSLGWSDTDTQYF
DNA: TGTGCCAGCAGCTTGGGTTGGTCAGACACAGATACGCAGTATTTT

D: TRBD2
size: -
J: TRBJ2-1
V: TRBV7-3
CDR3: CASSTPTGTSSNEQFF
DNA: TGTGCCAGCAGCACCCCAACCGGGACTAGCTCCAATGAGCAGTTCTTC

D: -
size: -
J: TRBJ2-7
V: TRBV5-1
CDR3: CASSSRDRTYEQYF
DNA: TGCGCCAGCAGCTCCAGAGACAGGACCTACGAGCAGTACTTC

D: TRBD1
size: -
J: TRBJ2-3
V: TRBV2
CDR3: CASSPGQSTDTQYF
DNA: TGTGCCAGCAGCCCGGGACAGAGCACAGATACGCAGTATTTT